The clone carrying this TCR beta chain was seen more than once but under ten times. Its antigen is as yet unknown. The record originates from a study of T cell repertoires in cytomegalovirus infection. Points from the study as a whole: Dominating the ex vivo response were TCR beta clonotypes that were CMV-specific and HLA-C-restricted. Using cumulative public TCR beta family frequency, the authors identified those who carried CMV together with the relevant HLA.

MiXCR, run by TCRdb on the reads, gives a single entry per CDR3 protein. The sample lists around 450,000 distinct CDR3 sequences, roughly 31% seen once, with roughly an eighth in the top ten. This clonotype was obtained from a human donor in good health (CMV status not recorded). Some clones in this sample may be carry-over from other donors' samples. The sequenced sample consisted of PBMCs.

CDR3 sequence reads: CASRGTQWGSPLHF. Written as DNA, the CDR3 is TGTGCCAGCAGGGGAACCCAGTGGGGTTCACCCCTCCACTTT. The chain uses TRBV2 and TRBJ1-6; D is uncertain. The germline V gene has CDR1 SNHLY and CDR2 FYNNEI. The CDR3 loop spans 14 amino acids. With 6 bases removed from V and 9 bases from J, the gap between germline ends came to 15 bases.